This T cell receptor beta chain was recovered during a study of T cells in Graves' hyperthyroidism and ophthalmopathy. Regions amplified from RNA transcripts were the TCR beta CDR3 regions. First-round RT-PCR with HTBI primers amplified the TCR CDR3 region. TCRdb re-analysed the multiplex PCR reads in MiXCR, keeping a single row per CDR3 protein. This repertoire shows a few hundred thousand distinct CDR3 sequences, just over 45% found once; its top ten account for roughly 8.2%. General study results and limits: Most thyroid clonotypes with frequency above 0.001 were detected in blood. Ophthalmopathy and stable hyperthyroidism were separated by a 13 V-J model.

A word on this clonotype: Its cognate antigen is unknown. One end of the junction fails to match germline, which may point to a read error.

Patients between 18 and 65 years old had hyperthyroidism, newly diagnosed and lasting under 2 months. Orbital computed tomography, thyroid ultrasound, serum thyroxine and TRAb, and clinical symptoms together informed the diagnoses. CDR1 is SGHKS and CDR2 is YYEKEE in the germline V gene (reference sequence). The CDR3 totals 15 residues. The sample was peripheral blood or thyroid tissue (not recorded which). This receptor was obtained from a woman aged 18-29 years with Graves' hyperthyroidism. The chain has TRBV5-5 and TRBJ2-5, with TRBD2 matching 9 bases. The CDR3 loop is CASSQVGIAGDTQYF. The CDR3 DNA reads TGCGCCAGCAGCCAAGTGGGAATAGCGGGAGATACGCAGTACTTC. Supplemented by reference TRBV5-5 and TRBJ2-5, the full variable domain reads DAGVTQSPTHLIKTRGQQVTLRCSPISGHKSVSWYQQVLGQGPQFIFQYYEKEERGRGNFPDRFSARQFPNYSSELNVNALLLGDSALYLCASSQVGIAGDTQYFGPGTRLLVL.